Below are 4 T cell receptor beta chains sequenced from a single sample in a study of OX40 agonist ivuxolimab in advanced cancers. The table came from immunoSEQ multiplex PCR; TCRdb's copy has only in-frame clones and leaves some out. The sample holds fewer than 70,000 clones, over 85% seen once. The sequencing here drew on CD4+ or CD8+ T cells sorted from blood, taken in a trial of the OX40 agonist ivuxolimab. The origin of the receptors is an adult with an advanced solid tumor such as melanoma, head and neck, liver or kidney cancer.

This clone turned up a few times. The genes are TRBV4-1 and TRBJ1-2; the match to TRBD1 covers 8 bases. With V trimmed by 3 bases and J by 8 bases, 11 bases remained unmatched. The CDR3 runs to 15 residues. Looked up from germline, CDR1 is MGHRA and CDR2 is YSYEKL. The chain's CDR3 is CASSQGSTGDKGYTF. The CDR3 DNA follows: TGCGCCAGCAGCCAGGGGTCGACAGGGGACAAGGGCTACACCTTC.

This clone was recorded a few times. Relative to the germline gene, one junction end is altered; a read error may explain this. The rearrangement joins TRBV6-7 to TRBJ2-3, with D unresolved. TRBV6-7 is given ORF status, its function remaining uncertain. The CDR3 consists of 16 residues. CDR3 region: CASSYYFSPITDTQYF. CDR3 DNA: TGTGCCAGCAGCTACTACTTTAGCCCAATCACAGATACGCAGTATTTT.

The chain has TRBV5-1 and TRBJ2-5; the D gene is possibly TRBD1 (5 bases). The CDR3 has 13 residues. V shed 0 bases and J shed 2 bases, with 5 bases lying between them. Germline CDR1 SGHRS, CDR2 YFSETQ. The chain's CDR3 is CASSLGQQETQYF. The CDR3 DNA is TGCGCCAGCAGCTTGGGACAGCAAGAGACCCAGTACTTC. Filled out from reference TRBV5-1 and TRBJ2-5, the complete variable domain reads KAGVTQTPRYLIKTRGQQVTLSCSPISGHRSVSWYQQTPGQGLQFLFEYFSETQRNKGNFPGRFSGRQFSNSRSEMNVSTLELGDSALYLCASSLGQQETQYFGPGTRLLVL.

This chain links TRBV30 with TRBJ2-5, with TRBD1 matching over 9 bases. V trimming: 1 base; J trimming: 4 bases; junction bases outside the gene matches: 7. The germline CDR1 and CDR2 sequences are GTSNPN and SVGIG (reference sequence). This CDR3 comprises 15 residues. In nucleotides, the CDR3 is TGTGCCTGGAGTGCCTACAGGGGGCTTGGAGAGACCCAGTACTTC. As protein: CAWSAYRGLGETQYF.